This section outlines one TCR beta chain sequence together with its context. Per the original methods: The authors estimated nucleated cell counts from reference gene primer amplification. Sequencing was performed with immunoSEQ multiplex PCR; in TCRdb, only in-frame clones are kept and a portion is missing. From that table come the V and J calls and clone size; the DNA was used to work out D and trimming. The data hold about 180,000 clones, with more than 70% observed a single time. The sample belongs to a study of blood T cell repertoires in COVID-19. On the study more broadly: Samples came from the United States, Italy and Spain, spanning acute and convalescent COVID-19. Nucleic acid was either cDNA or gDNA, and it came from T cells, B-cell-depleted T cells, or PBMCs.

V lost 3 bases to trimming and J lost 1 base, with 4 bases between them. Germline-derived CDR1 and CDR2 are SGHNT and YYREEE (reference sequence). The CDR3 runs to 13 residues. The clonotype originates from a woman younger than 45 with acute or convalescent COVID-19. The sequenced sample was peripheral blood. This rearrangement joins TRBV5-4 to TRBJ2-2; D ambiguous. In DNA form, the CDR3 reads TGTGCCAGCAGCTCCCTGAACACCGGGGAGCTGTTTTTT. As protein: CASSSLNTGELFF.